The 32 T cell receptor beta chains given below trace back to one sample, sequenced in a study of blood T cell repertoires in COVID-19. The method was immunoSEQ multiplex PCR; TCRdb's version includes in-frame clones alone and lacks a portion of them. The data show tens of thousands of clones, 89% seen once. Sequenced material: peripheral blood. These TCRs come from a human donor in a cohort sampled during active COVID-19.

This sequence joins TRBV11-2 and TRBJ2-7; perhaps TRBD2 as D (6 bases). The CDR3 is made up of 18 amino acids. The germline V and J ends were trimmed by 2 bases and 4 bases, with 24 bases remaining between them. Germline loops: CDR1 SGHAT, CDR2 FQNNGV. The CDR3 reads CASSLIRNPETRKYEQYF. The CDR3 DNA reads as TGTGCCAGCAGCTTAATAAGGAATCCCGAGACTAGAAAATACGAGCAGTACTTC.

This chain joins TRBV29-1 and TRBJ2-7; TRBD1 matches 10 bases. The V and J ends lost 4 bases and 4 bases, in that order; junction bases with no gene match: 7. The CDR3 covers 14 residues. Germline V CDR1 and CDR2: SQVTM, ANQGSEA. This CDR3 reads CSVALRDRGYEQYF. The CDR3 DNA sequence: TGCAGCGTTGCCCTGAGGGACAGGGGTTACGAGCAGTACTTC.

V is TRBV7-9 and J is TRBJ2-5; 8 bases are a match to TRBD2. The CDR3 has 16 amino acids. Germline V lookup: CDR1 SEHNR, CDR2 FQNEAQ (reference sequence). The ends lost 5 bases at V and 1 base at J; junction bases unmatched: 9. This chain's CDR3 is CASSPTDLAGQETQYF. The CDR3 region has the DNA TGTGCCAGCAGCCCGACGGACCTAGCGGGCCAAGAGACCCAGTACTTC. Full variable domain (remainder filled in from reference TRBV7-9 and TRBJ2-5): DTGVSQNPRHKITKRGQNVTFRCDPISEHNRLYWYRQTLGQGPEFLTYFQNEAQLEKSRLLSDRFSAERPKGSFSTLEIQRTEQGDSAMYLCASSPTDLAGQETQYFGPGTRLLVL.

The V gene is TRBV11-2, the J gene TRBJ2-7; D is undetermined. The V gene's germline CDR1 is SGHAT and CDR2 FQNNGV. This CDR3 comprises 16 residues. V lost 6 bases and J lost 0, with 18 bases in between. CDR3 in DNA: TGTGCCAGCAGTCTAATCCCGGCGGAACTCTCCTACGAGCAGTACTTC. Protein sequence: CASSLIPAELSYEQYF.

The chain employs TRBV27 and TRBJ1-3; 7 nucleotides line up with TRBD1. Germline V gives CDR1 MNHEY, CDR2 SMNVEV (reference sequence). The length of the CDR3 is 16 residues. The J segment lost 1 base and the V segment lost 5 bases, leaving 8 bases of the junction unmatched. The CDR3 sequence is CASSPAQGWSGNTIYF. The DNA for the CDR3 is TGTGCCAGCAGTCCGGCACAGGGGTGGTCTGGAAACACCATATATTTT.

This clone was seen more than once but under ten times. V usage is TRBV19 and J usage is TRBJ1-1, with TRBD1 identical over 7 bases. From germline, CDR1 is LNHDA and CDR2 SQIVND (reference sequence). CDR3 length: 13 residues. Trimming removed 0 bases from V and 11 bases from J; junction bases left unmatched: 6. CDR3 bases: TGTGCCAGTAGTATAGAGACAGGGACGGTTGCTTTCTTT. This codes for CASSIETGTVAFF.

The CDR3 DNA reads TGCGCCAGCAGCCTAACAGGGGGCGCTTATCAGCCCCAGCATTTT. As protein: CASSLTGGAYQPQHF. The J gene is TRBJ1-5, the V gene TRBV4-1, with TRBD1 matching over 9 bases. CDR1 and CDR2 from the germline V gene are MGHRA and YSYEKL. V lost 4 bases, J lost 5 bases, and 6 bases stayed unmatched. The CDR3 length is 15 residues.

The rearrangement joins TRBV19 to TRBJ1-5; D is perhaps TRBD1 (6 bases). Per germline, CDR1 LNHDA and CDR2 SQIVND (reference sequence). Trimming took off 4 bases at V and 4 bases at J, with 8 bases between the two ends. The CDR3 has 13 residues. This chain's CDR3 is CASSTQGNQPQHF. CDR3 DNA: TGTGCCAGTAGTACCCAGGGGAATCAGCCCCAGCATTTT. The variable domain in full, with the rest retrieved from reference TRBV19 and TRBJ1-5, is DGGITQSPKYLFRKEGQNVTLSCEQNLNHDAMYWYRQDPGQGLRLIYYSQIVNDFQKGDIAEGYSVSREKKESFPLTVTSAQKNPTAFYLCASSTQGNQPQHFGDGTRLSIL.

The chain joins TRBV4-1 to TRBJ1-2, with D possibly matching TRBD1 (5 bases). V lost 1 base and J 7 bases, leaving 16 bases between the germline ends. This CDR3 has 15 residues. Per the germline V gene, CDR1 is MGHRA and CDR2 is YSYEKL. The DNA for the CDR3 is TGCGCCAGCAGCCAAGCTTTCAGGGAGGCCTCTGGCTACACCTTC. Translation gives CASSQAFREASGYTF.

This chain connects TRBV19 to TRBJ1-1, with TRBD1 as a possible D gene (6 bases). V gave up 5 bases and J gave up 4 bases, with 17 bases separating them. The CDR3 has 15 residues. From germline, CDR1 is LNHDA and CDR2 SQIVND (reference sequence). The CDR3 region has the DNA TGTGCCAGTAGTTCTCCGCTGGACAGCATCACTGAAGCTTTCTTT. Its protein product is CASSSPLDSITEAFF.

The chain employs TRBV6-5 and TRBJ1-2; D may be TRBD1 (5 bases). This CDR3 region has 13 residues. Germline loops: CDR1 MNHEY, CDR2 SVGAGI. Between the trimmed V and J ends, which lost 9 bases and 1 base, there was a span of 12 bases. The DNA of the CDR3 is TGTGCCAGTACGCCAGGGAATAACTATGGCTACACCTTC. Its translation is CASTPGNNYGYTF.

The rearrangement uses TRBV7-9 and TRBJ1-1; the D gene is possibly TRBD1 (5 bases). The length of the CDR3 is 15 residues. V was clipped by 4 bases and J by 1 base, with 13 bases between them. Germline CDR1 and CDR2: SEHNR and FQNEAQ (reference sequence). CDR3 protein: CASSSQGNGNTEAFF. The CDR3 bases are TGTGCCAGCAGCTCGCAGGGAAACGGGAACACTGAAGCTTTCTTT. The whole variable domain, remainder taken from reference TRBV7-9 and TRBJ1-1, is DTGVSQNPRHKITKRGQNVTFRCDPISEHNRLYWYRQTLGQGPEFLTYFQNEAQLEKSRLLSDRFSAERPKGSFSTLEIQRTEQGDSAMYLCASSSQGNGNTEAFFGQGTRLTVV.

The chain joins TRBV27 to TRBJ2-7; tentatively, D is TRBD2 (7 bases). With 7 bases removed from V and 7 bases from J, the gap between germline ends came to 20 bases. The CDR3 has 14 residues. Germline V gene sequence: CDR1 MNHEY, CDR2 SMNVEV (reference sequence). The CDR3 bases are TGTGCCAGCAAGGTAGAGAGGGGGGGCGGTGAGCAGTACTTC. Encoded protein: CASKVERGGGEQYF.

The chain's CDR3 is CASSLGPQGPQANEKLFF. CDR3 nucleotide sequence: TGTGCCAGCAGCTTGGGGCCTCAGGGTCCGCAGGCTAATGAAAAACTGTTTTTT. The V call is TRBV7-8, the J call TRBJ1-4, with a tentative D call TRBD1 (5 bases). Germline V gives CDR1 SGHVS, CDR2 FQNEAQ. CDR3 size: 18 residues. Trimming cost V 3 bases and J 3 bases, with 20 bases left between them.

The genes are TRBV9 and TRBJ1-4, with 10 positions matching TRBD1. This CDR3 spans 16 amino acids. Germline V gene sequence: CDR1 SGDLS, CDR2 YYNGEE. V lost 3 bases and J lost 4; bases outside the gene matches: 6. The CDR3 here is CASSARTGGLNEKLFF. The CDR3 DNA sequence: TGTGCCAGCAGCGCCAGGACAGGGGGGCTTAATGAAAAACTGTTTTTT.

V gene TRBV27 combines with J gene TRBJ1-1; tentative D call: TRBD1 (5 bases). Deletions cut 3 bases from V and 1 base from J, with 18 bases between. The CDR3 is 17 residues long. Germline CDR1 reads MNHEY; CDR2 reads SMNVEV (reference sequence). CDR3 in DNA: TGTGCCAGCAGTTTTTACCGAGTGGGGGGAAGGAACACTGAAGCTTTCTTT. Encoded protein: CASSFYRVGGRNTEAFF.

The J gene is TRBJ2-7, the V gene TRBV27, with D tentatively TRBD2 (5 bases). The CDR3 runs to 15 residues. The germline V gene has CDR1 MNHEY and CDR2 SMNVEV (reference sequence). Deletions cut 3 bases from V and 3 bases from J, with 15 bases between. CDR3 bases: TGTGCCAGCAGTTTGATGCGGACTTCGTACTACGAGCAGTACTTC. It is translated as CASSLMRTSYYEQYF.

The chain couples TRBV4-3 to TRBJ1-2, with 8 bases matching TRBD1. The CDR3 has 17 residues. The germline V gene has CDR1 LGHNA and CDR2 YSLEER. V lost 1 base and J lost 4; bases outside the gene matches: 11. The CDR3 DNA reads as TGCGCCAGCAGCCAAGGAGGGGGGATCGACAGGGGCTATGGCTACACCTTC. It encodes CASSQGGGIDRGYGYTF.

The CDR3 bases are TGTGCCAGCAGTTACGAGGCGGGACAGGGCATAGCGGACTCCTACGAGCAGTACTTC. It yields the protein CASSYEAGQGIADSYEQYF. The chain is built from TRBV6-2 or TRBV6-3 and TRBJ2-7; 9 nucleotides align to TRBD1. V shed 2 bases and J 0 bases; nucleotides not matched to a gene: 14. In germline, CDR1 is MNHEY, CDR2 SVGEGT. The CDR3 spans 19 residues.

This clone appeared a few times. The chain carries TRBV4-3 and TRBJ1-5, with D tentatively TRBD1 (5 bases). Germline loops: CDR1 LGHNA, CDR2 YSLEER. This CDR3 region has 15 residues. V dropped 0 bases and J dropped 6 bases, with 12 bases sitting between them. CDR3 amino acids: CASSQEIQGIQPQHF. CDR3 in DNA: TGCGCCAGCAGCCAAGAGATCCAGGGTATTCAGCCCCAGCATTTT.

This chain uses TRBV20-1 with TRBJ1-1, with TRBD1 matching over 8 bases. The CDR3 consists of 15 residues. V trimming: 3 bases; J trimming: 5 bases; junction bases outside the gene matches: 11. The germline V gene encodes CDR1 DFQATT and CDR2 SNEGSKA (reference sequence). The CDR3 DNA follows: TGCAGTGCTAGTCGACCCGGACAGGGTAGAACTGAAGCTTTCTTT. This translates into CSASRPGQGRTEAFF.

The genes are TRBV3-1 (or the pseudogene TRBV3-2) and TRBJ2-5; 10 nucleotides match TRBD1. The germline CDR1 and CDR2 sequences are LGHDT and YNNKEL (reference sequence). CDR3 length equals 16 residues. V was clipped by 0 bases and J by 5 bases; unmatched bases: 6. CDR3 sequence: CASSQDRQGAGETQYF. CDR3 DNA sequence: TGTGCCAGCAGCCAAGACCGACAGGGGGCGGGTGAGACCCAGTACTTC.

The rearrangement joins TRBV18 to TRBJ2-7; TRBD1 might be the D (6 bases). Germline values: CDR1 KGHSH, CDR2 LQKENI. The CDR3 runs to 13 residues. Trimming took off 7 bases at V and 0 bases at J, with 10 bases between the two ends. In DNA, the CDR3 is TGTGCCAGCTTCCAAGGGGGCTCCTACGAGCAGTACTTC. Amino acid sequence: CASFQGGSYEQYF.

This clone was seen a handful of times. This chain joins TRBV15 and TRBJ1-5; D gene unclear. Trimming pared 1 base from V and 1 base from J, leaving 5 bases between. CDR3 length: 14 residues. CDR1 is LNHNV, CDR2 YYDKDF, per germline (reference sequence). The CDR3 reads CATSRAGSNQPQHF. In DNA form, the CDR3 reads TGTGCCACCAGCAGAGCGGGAAGCAATCAGCCCCAGCATTTT.

The CDR3, as DNA: TGTGCCAGTAGTCCAGGGACCTCCTTACAGGGCATTGGTATGTTGGGCAATCAGCCCCAGCATTTT. It encodes CASSPGTSLQGIGMLGNQPQHF. V usage is TRBV19 and J usage is TRBJ1-5; tentatively, D is TRBD1 (6 bases). V shed 5 bases and J shed 2 bases, with 34 bases lying between them. Germline CDR1 and CDR2: LNHDA and SQIVND (reference sequence). The CDR3 is 22 amino acids.

The genes are TRBV7-2 and TRBJ2-1, with a weak D call TRBD1 (8 bases). V lost 4 bases and J 9 bases, leaving 19 bases between the germline ends. The CDR3 is 15 amino acids. Germline CDR1 reads SGHTA; CDR2 reads FQGNSA. CDR3 in amino acids: CASSSGGQAGGEQFF. CDR3 coding DNA: TGTGCCAGCAGCTCGGGGGGACAGGCGGGCGGTGAGCAGTTCTTC.

The V gene is TRBV18, the J gene TRBJ1-1; 10 bases are shared with TRBD1. With V trimmed by 6 bases and J by 5 bases, 9 bases remained unmatched. CDR3 length equals 15 residues. Germline CDR1 reads KGHSH; CDR2 reads LQKENI. CDR3 nucleotides: TGTGCCAGCTCCCTTGGGACAGGGGCTGGTACTGAAGCTTTCTTT. Translated: CASSLGTGAGTEAFF.

The chain carries TRBV2 and TRBJ2-3, with 12 nucleotides matching TRBD2. The CDR3 consists of 16 residues. The V and J ends lost 7 bases and 4 bases, in that order; junction bases with no gene match: 9. Germline-derived CDR1 and CDR2 are SNHLY and FYNNEI. For the CDR3, the DNA is TGTGCCAGCACCCCAGGGCTAGCGGGGGGGCCAGATACGCAGTATTTT. As protein: CASTPGLAGGPDTQYF.

The gene calls are TRBV9 and TRBJ2-7, with D perhaps matching TRBD1 (8 bases). CDR1 and CDR2 (germline): SGDLS, YYNGEE. Trimming stripped 3 bases from V and 2 bases from J, with 15 bases between. This CDR3 has 15 amino acids. The CDR3 nucleotides are TGTGCCAGCAGCGGTGGACAGGGAGGGGCCTACGAGCAGTACTTC. It specifies CASSGGQGGAYEQYF.

The chain carries TRBV29-1 and TRBJ1-2; D might be TRBD1 (6 bases). This CDR3 comprises 13 residues. Germline V gene data show CDR1 as SQVTM and CDR2 as ANQGSEA. The V gene lost 7 bases and the J gene lost 0 bases, with 12 bases spanning the gap. The CDR3 DNA sequence: TGCAGCGCCCTCGGGACAACTAACTATGGCTACACCTTC. As protein: CSALGTTNYGYTF.

The chain has TRBV25-1 and TRBJ2-7; 8 bases line up with TRBD2. Germline V lookup: CDR1 MGHDK, CDR2 SYGVNS. The CDR3 is made up of 16 amino acids. The J segment lost 3 bases and the V segment lost 3 bases, leaving 10 bases of the junction unmatched. CDR3 region: CASSDGASGYLYEQYF. The CDR3 DNA reads as TGTGCCAGCAGTGATGGGGCTAGCGGGTACCTCTACGAGCAGTACTTC.

The chain is built from TRBV27 and TRBJ1-2; D possibly corresponds to TRBD1 (6 bases). Germline CDR1 is MNHEY and CDR2 is SMNVEV (reference sequence). Trimming cost V 0 bases and J 3 bases, with 11 bases left between them. The CDR3 consists of 15 residues. The chain's CDR3 is CASSLSAGAHYGYTF. CDR3 in DNA: TGTGCCAGCAGTTTATCTGCGGGGGCCCACTATGGCTACACCTTC.